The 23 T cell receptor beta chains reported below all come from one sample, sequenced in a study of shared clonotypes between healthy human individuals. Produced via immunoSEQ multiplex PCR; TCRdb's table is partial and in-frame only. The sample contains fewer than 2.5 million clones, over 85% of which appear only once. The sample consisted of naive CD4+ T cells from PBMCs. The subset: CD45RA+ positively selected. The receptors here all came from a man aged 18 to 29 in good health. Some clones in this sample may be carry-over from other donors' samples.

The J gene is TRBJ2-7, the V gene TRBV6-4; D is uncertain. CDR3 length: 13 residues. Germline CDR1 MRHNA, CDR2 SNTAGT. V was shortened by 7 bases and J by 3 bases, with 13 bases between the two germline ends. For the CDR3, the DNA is TGTGCCAGCATCCCGGGCCCCCTCTACGAGCAGTACTTC. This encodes CASIPGPLYEQYF.

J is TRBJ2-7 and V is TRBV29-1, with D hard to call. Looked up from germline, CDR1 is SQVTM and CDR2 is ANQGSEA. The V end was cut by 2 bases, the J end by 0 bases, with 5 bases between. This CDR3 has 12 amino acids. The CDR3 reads CSVELSSYEQYF. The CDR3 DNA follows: TGCAGCGTTGAACTCAGCTCCTACGAGCAGTACTTC.

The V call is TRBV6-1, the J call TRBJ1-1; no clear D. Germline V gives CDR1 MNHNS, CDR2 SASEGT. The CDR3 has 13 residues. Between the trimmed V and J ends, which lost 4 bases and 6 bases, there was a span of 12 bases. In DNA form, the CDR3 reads TGTGCCAGCAGTGCTATCCCCTCCCCTGAAGCTTTCTTT. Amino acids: CASSAIPSPEAFF.

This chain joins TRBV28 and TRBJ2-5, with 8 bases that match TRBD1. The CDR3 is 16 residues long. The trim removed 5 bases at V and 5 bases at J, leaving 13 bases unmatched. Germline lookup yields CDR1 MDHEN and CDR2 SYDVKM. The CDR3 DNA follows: TGTGCCAGCAGTCCCCCCCGGACAGGGCTGGGGGAGACCCAGTACTTC. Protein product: CASSPPRTGLGETQYF. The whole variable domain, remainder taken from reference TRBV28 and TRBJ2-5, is DVKVTQSSRYLVKRTGEKVFLECVQDMDHENMFWYRQDPGLGLRLIYFSYDVKMKEKGDIPEGYSVSREKKERFSLILESASTNQTSMYLCASSPPRTGLGETQYFGPGTRLLVL.

The CDR3 DNA reads as TGTGCCAGCAGAAGGGGGCTCGGCGAAAAACTGTTTTTT. Protein: CASRRGLGEKLFF. The chain employs TRBV6-5 and TRBJ1-4; 7 bases are a match to TRBD1. The CDR3 sequence is 13 residues long. Germline-derived CDR1 and CDR2 are MNHEY and SVGAGI. V lost 6 bases, J lost 8 bases, and 6 bases stayed unmatched.

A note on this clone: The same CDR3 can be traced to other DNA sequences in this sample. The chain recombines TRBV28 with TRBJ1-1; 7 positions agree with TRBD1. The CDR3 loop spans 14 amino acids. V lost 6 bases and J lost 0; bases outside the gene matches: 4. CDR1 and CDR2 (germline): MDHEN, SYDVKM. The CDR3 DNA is TGTGCCAGCAGACTGGGACAGTTGAACACTGAAGCTTTCTTT. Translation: CASRLGQLNTEAFF.

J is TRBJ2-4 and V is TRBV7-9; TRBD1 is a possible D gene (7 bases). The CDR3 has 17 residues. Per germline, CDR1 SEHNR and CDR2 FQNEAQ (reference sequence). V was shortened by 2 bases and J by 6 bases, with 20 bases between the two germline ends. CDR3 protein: CASSLRRDSSGGNIQYF. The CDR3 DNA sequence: TGTGCCAGCAGCTTAAGGAGGGACAGCTCCGGCGGAAACATTCAGTACTTC.

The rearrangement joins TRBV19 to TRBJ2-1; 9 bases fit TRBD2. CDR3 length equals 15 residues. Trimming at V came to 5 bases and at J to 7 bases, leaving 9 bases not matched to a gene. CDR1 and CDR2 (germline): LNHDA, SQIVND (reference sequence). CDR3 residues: CASSPSAGGWNEQFF. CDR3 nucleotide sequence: TGTGCCAGTAGTCCCTCAGCGGGAGGTTGGAATGAGCAGTTCTTC. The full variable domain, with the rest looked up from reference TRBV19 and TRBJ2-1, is DGGITQSPKYLFRKEGQNVTLSCEQNLNHDAMYWYRQDPGQGLRLIYYSQIVNDFQKGDIAEGYSVSREKKESFPLTVTSAQKNPTAFYLCASSPSAGGWNEQFFGPGTRLTVL.

The CDR3 protein is CASSLFGGRIEKLFF. The CDR3 DNA is TGTGCCAGCAGCCTCTTCGGGGGGAGGATTGAAAAACTGTTTTTT. The J gene is TRBJ1-4, the V gene TRBV5-8; TRBD1 is a possible D gene (5 bases). Germline V gene data show CDR1 as SGHTS and CDR2 as YDEGEE. There are 15 residues in the CDR3. V was shortened by 4 bases and J by 7 bases, with 17 bases between the two germline ends.

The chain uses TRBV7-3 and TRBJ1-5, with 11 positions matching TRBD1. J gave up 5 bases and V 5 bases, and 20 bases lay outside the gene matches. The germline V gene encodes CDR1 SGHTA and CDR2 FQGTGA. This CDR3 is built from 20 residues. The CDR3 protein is CASSRRRTPGQGVIDQPQHF. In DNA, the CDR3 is TGTGCCAGCAGCCGGAGACGCACGCCGGGACAGGGGGTTATCGATCAGCCCCAGCATTTT. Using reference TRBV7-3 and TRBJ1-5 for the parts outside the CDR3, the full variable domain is GAGVSQTPSNKVTEKGKYVELRCDPISGHTALYWYRQSLGQGPEFLIYFQGTGAADDSGLPNDRFFAVRPEGSVSTLKIQRTERGDSAVYLCASSRRRTPGQGVIDQPQHFGDGTRLSIL.

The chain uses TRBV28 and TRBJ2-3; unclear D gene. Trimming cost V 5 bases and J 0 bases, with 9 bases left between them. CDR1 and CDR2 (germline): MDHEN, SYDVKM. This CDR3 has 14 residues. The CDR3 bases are TGTGCCAGCAGTGGCTGGAGTAGCACAGATACGCAGTATTTT. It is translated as CASSGWSSTDTQYF.

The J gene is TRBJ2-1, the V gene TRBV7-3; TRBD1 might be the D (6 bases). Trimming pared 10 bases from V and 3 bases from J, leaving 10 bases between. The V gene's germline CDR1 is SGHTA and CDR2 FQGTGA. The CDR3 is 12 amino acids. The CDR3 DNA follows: TGTGCCAAGGGGGTTGGCTACAATGAGCAGTTCTTC. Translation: CAKGVGYNEQFF.

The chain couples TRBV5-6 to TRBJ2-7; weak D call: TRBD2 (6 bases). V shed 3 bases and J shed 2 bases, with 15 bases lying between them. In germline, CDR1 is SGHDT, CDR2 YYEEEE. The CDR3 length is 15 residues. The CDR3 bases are TGTGCCAGCAGCTGGGGGGACGGAGAGACCTACGAGCAGTACTTC. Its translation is CASSWGDGETYEQYF.

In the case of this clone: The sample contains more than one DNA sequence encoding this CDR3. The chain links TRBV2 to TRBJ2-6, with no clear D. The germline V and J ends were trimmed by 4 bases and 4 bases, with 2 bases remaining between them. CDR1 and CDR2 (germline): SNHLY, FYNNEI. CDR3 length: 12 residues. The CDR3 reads CASSGGANVLTF. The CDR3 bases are TGTGCCAGCAGTGGGGGGGCCAACGTCCTGACTTTC. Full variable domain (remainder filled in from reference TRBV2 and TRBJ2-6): EPEVTQTPSHQVTQMGQEVILRCVPISNHLYFYWYRQILGQKVEFLVSFYNNEISEKSEIFDDQFSVERPDGSNFTLKIRSTKLEDSAMYFCASSGGANVLTFGAGSRLTVL.

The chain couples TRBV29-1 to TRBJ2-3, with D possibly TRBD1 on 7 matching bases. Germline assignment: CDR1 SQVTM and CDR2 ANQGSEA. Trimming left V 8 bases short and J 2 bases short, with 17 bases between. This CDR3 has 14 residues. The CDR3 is CSYKRGTVTDTQYF. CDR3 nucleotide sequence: TGCAGCTATAAACGGGGGACAGTCACAGATACGCAGTATTTT.

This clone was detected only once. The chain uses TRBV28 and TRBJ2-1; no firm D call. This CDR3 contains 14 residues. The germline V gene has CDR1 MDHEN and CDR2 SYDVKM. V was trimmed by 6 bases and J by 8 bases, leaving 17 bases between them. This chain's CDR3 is CASRPPIGVHEQFF. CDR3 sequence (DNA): TGTGCCAGCAGGCCGCCCATTGGGGTGCATGAGCAGTTCTTC.

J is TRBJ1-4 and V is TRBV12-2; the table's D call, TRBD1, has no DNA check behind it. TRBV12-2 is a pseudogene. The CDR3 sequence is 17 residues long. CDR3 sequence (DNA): TGTGCAAGTCGCTTAGCCGCACGGGACATCGGCGGGGAAAAACTGTTTTTT. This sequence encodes CASRLAARDIGGEKLFF.

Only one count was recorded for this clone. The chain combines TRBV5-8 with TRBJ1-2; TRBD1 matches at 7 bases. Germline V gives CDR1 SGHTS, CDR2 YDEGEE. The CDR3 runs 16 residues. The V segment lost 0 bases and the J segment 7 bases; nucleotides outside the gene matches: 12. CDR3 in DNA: TGTGCCAGCAGCTTGGTTACAGGGGTGGGTACTGGTGGCTACACCTTC. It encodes CASSLVTGVGTGGYTF.

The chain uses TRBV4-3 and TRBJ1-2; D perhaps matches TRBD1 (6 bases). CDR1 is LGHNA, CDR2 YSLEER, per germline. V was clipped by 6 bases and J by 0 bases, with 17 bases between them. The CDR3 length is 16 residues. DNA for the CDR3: TGCGCCAGCAGTAGATCGACAGGACTTACTAACTATGGCTACACCTTC. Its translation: CASSRSTGLTNYGYTF.

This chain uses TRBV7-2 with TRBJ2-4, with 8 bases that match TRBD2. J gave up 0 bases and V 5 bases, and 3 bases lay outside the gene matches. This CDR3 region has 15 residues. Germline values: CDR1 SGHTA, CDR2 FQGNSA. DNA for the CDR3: TGTGCCAGCAGCGTCGGGGGGGTAGCCAAAAACATTCAGTACTTC. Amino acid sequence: CASSVGGVAKNIQYF.

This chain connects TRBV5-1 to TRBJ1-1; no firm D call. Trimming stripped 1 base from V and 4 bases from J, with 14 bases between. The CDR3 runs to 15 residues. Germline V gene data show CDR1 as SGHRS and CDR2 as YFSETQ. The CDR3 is CASSLQSGVSTEAFF. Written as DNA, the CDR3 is TGCGCCAGCAGCTTGCAGTCAGGAGTGAGCACTGAAGCTTTCTTT. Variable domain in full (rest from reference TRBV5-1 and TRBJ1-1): KAGVTQTPRYLIKTRGQQVTLSCSPISGHRSVSWYQQTPGQGLQFLFEYFSETQRNKGNFPGRFSGRQFSNSRSEMNVSTLELGDSALYLCASSLQSGVSTEAFFGQGTRLTVV.

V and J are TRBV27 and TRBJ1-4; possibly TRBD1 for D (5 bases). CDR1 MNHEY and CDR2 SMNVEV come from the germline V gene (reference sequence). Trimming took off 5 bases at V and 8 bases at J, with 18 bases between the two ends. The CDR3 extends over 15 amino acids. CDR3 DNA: TGTGCCAGCAGTAGCGGGCGGGGCGTAAGGGAAAAACTGTTTTTT. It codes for CASSSGRGVREKLFF.

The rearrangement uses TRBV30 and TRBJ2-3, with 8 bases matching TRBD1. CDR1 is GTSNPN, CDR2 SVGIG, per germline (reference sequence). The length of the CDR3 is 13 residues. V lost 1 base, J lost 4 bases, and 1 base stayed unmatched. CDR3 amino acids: CAWSGRGPDTQYF. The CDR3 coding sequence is TGTGCCTGGAGTGGCAGGGGGCCAGATACGCAGTATTTT.